This entry lists 28 T cell receptor beta chains sequenced from one sample in a study of immune heterogeneity within non-small cell lung tumors. Genomic DNA from bulk tumor acted as the template, and around 630 ng was loaded per sample. Multiple biopsies spaced far apart were taken from each primary tumor during surgery. The cohort was untreated, with newly diagnosed non-small cell lung cancer undergoing curative surgery. Multiplex PCR amplified the TCR beta CDR3 region. Its first round ran for about 10 cycles with 32 V and 13 J primers. TCRdb analysed the multiplex PCR reads with MiXCR anew, one entry per CDR3 protein. Seen here are some 15,000 distinct CDR3 sequences, roughly 29% observed once, and the top ten hold approximately 14%. Sequenced material: lung tumor tissue. The origin of the receptors is a woman aged 45-65 years with non-small cell lung cancer.

The table lists this clonotype with many counts. The chain combines TRBV3-1 with TRBJ2-5; TRBD2 agrees at 10 bases. The CDR3 length is 15 residues. Per the germline V gene, CDR1 is LGHDT and CDR2 is YNNKEL (reference sequence). With V trimmed by 2 bases and J by 5 bases, 5 bases remained unmatched. The CDR3 reads CASSQIAGGGETQYF. In DNA, the CDR3 is TGTGCCAGCAGCCAAATAGCGGGAGGCGGGGAGACCCAGTACTTC.

This clonotype was seen only a few times. A much larger clone lies a single base off, so this may be a read error. The gene calls are TRBV5-1 and TRBJ2-1, with D tentatively TRBD1 or TRBD2 (5 bases each). The CDR3 contains 15 residues. Germline V lookup: CDR1 SGHRS, CDR2 YFSETQ. Trimming removed 1 base at V and 6 bases at J, with 14 bases between. The DNA for the CDR3 is TGCGCCAGCAGCTTGTCGGGACGGGACGTCAATGAGCAGTTCTTC. The encoded protein is CASSLSGRDVNEQFF.

This chain joins TRBV5-1 and TRBJ1-2; tentatively, D is TRBD1 (6 bases). CDR1 and CDR2 from the germline V gene are SGHRS and YFSETQ. V was trimmed by 0 bases and J by 2 bases, leaving 11 bases between them. CDR3 size: 15 residues. The CDR3 spells CASSLGGDINYGYTF. The CDR3 DNA is TGCGCCAGCAGCTTGGGGGGGGACATAAACTATGGCTACACCTTC. Filled out from reference TRBV5-1 and TRBJ1-2, the complete variable domain reads KAGVTQTPRYLIKTRGQQVTLSCSPISGHRSVSWYQQTPGQGLQFLFEYFSETQRNKGNFPGRFSGRQFSNSRSEMNVSTLELGDSALYLCASSLGGDINYGYTFGSGTRLTVV.

In this sample, this clonotype turned up many times. The gene calls are TRBV6-1 and TRBJ1-4; 10 nucleotides match TRBD1. The junction had 8 bases not matched to a gene; V was cut back by 6 bases and J by 7 bases. CDR3 length: 15 amino acids. Germline V CDR1 and CDR2: MNHNS, SASEGT. CDR3 in DNA: TGTGCCAGCAGAGACAGGGGGCGGGATGGTGAAAAACTGTTTTTT. As protein: CASRDRGRDGEKLFF.

Sample share makes this clonotype medium-sized. V gene TRBV7-9 combines with J gene TRBJ1-2; D remains ambiguous. The V gene's germline CDR1 is SEHNR and CDR2 FQNEAQ (reference sequence). This CDR3 region has 14 residues. V lost 5 bases and J lost 3, with 13 bases in between. Here the CDR3 reads CASSASDGYYGYTF. The CDR3 DNA is TGTGCCAGCAGCGCCAGCGACGGTTACTATGGCTACACCTTC.

J is TRBJ2-7 and V is TRBV19; the match to TRBD2 covers 7 bases. Germline values: CDR1 LNHDA, CDR2 SQIVND (reference sequence). V shed 4 bases, J shed 4 bases, and the junction held 7 bases outside the gene matches. This CDR3 spans 14 amino acids. The CDR3 coding sequence is TGTGCCAGTAGTACTCCGGGACTAAGATACGAGCAGTACTTC. It yields the protein CASSTPGLRYEQYF.

This clonotype is deemed medium-sized. The rearrangement uses TRBV6-1 and TRBJ2-7; 10 positions agree with TRBD2. There are 16 residues in the CDR3. Germline-derived CDR1 and CDR2 are MNHNS and SASEGT. J lost 3 bases, V lost 6 bases, and 11 bases had no gene match. As DNA, the CDR3 is TGTGCCAGCAGAGAATCGCTAGCGGGAGCCTTCTACGAGCAGTACTTC. Its translation: CASRESLAGAFYEQYF.

V and J are TRBV29-1 and TRBJ1-1; D uncertain. The length of the CDR3 is 14 residues. Germline V gene sequence: CDR1 SQVTM, CDR2 ANQGSEA. Trimming removed 7 bases from V and 0 bases from J, with 15 bases in between. CDR3 protein: CSADATRMNTEAFF. In DNA form, the CDR3 reads TGCAGCGCCGACGCCACACGCATGAACACTGAAGCTTTCTTT.

This clonotype occurred a few times. The gene calls are TRBV6-1 and TRBJ2-2, with D uncertain. CDR1 is MNHNS, CDR2 SASEGT, per germline. This CDR3 is 14 amino acids long. V gave up 6 bases and J gave up 3 bases, with 11 bases separating them. CDR3 in DNA: TGTGCCAGCAGGGAAATAGCCTACACCGGGGAGCTGTTTTTT. Protein sequence: CASREIAYTGELFF.

With respect to this clonotype: A much larger clone lies one base from this, so it may be a read error. This rearrangement joins TRBV30 to TRBJ1-5; D gene unclear. Germline CDR1 reads GTSNPN; CDR2 reads SVGIG (reference sequence). The CDR3 runs to 16 residues. The chain's CDR3 is CAWSVPGRGRNQPQRF. In nucleotides, the CDR3 is TGTGCCTGGAGTGTCCCCGGTCGTGGACGCAATCAGCCCCAGCGTTTT.

V is TRBV30 and J is TRBJ2-7; 10 bases agree with TRBD1. V was pared by 3 bases and J by 3 bases, with 2 bases of the junction left unmatched. The CDR3 spans 13 residues. The V gene's germline CDR1 is GTSNPN and CDR2 SVGIG (reference sequence). The CDR3 DNA reads TGTGCCTGGAGGGGGACAGGGGACTACGAGCAGTACTTC. Translation gives CAWRGTGDYEQYF.

This clonotype was counted many times. The genes are TRBV5-1 and TRBJ1-5; 9 positions match TRBD1. After removal of 2 bases from V and 1 base from J, the junction contained 4 bases not matched to a gene. There are 16 residues in the CDR3. Germline CDR1 is SGHRS and CDR2 is YFSETQ. The CDR3, as DNA: TGCGCCAGCAGCTTTCCCGGGACAGGGAGCAATCAGCCCCAGCATTTT. Translated, it gives CASSFPGTGSNQPQHF. Full variable domain (remainder filled in from reference TRBV5-1 and TRBJ1-5): KAGVTQTPRYLIKTRGQQVTLSCSPISGHRSVSWYQQTPGQGLQFLFEYFSETQRNKGNFPGRFSGRQFSNSRSEMNVSTLELGDSALYLCASSFPGTGSNQPQHFGDGTRLSIL.

The table lists this clonotype with a few counts. Since a much larger clone is just one base distant, this may be a read error. V gene TRBV2 combines with J gene TRBJ1-1; D uncertain. CDR1 and CDR2 from the germline V gene are SNHLY and FYNNEI. The V end lost 6 bases, the J end lost 1 base, and 9 bases lay between the germline ends. The CDR3 sequence is 13 residues long. Written as DNA, the CDR3 is TGTGCCAGCAGCCTGGACGAGAACACTGAAGCTTTCTTT. Translation: CASSLDENTEAFF.

CDR3 sequence: CTSGGDTQYF. DNA of the CDR3: TGCACCTCAGGGGGGGATACGCAGTATTTT. V and J are TRBV20-1 and TRBJ2-3, with a tentative D call TRBD1 (7 bases). The CDR3 runs to 10 residues. The germline V gene encodes CDR1 DFQATT and CDR2 SNEGSKA (reference sequence).

The genes are TRBV7-8 and TRBJ2-1; D not certain. The V end was cut by 1 base, the J end by 0 bases, with 7 bases between. Germline loops: CDR1 SGHVS, CDR2 FQNEAQ. The CDR3 sequence is 15 residues long. As DNA, the CDR3 is TGTGCCAGCAGCTTAGGGCCTAGCTCCTACAATGAGCAGTTCTTC. Its translation: CASSLGPSSYNEQFF.

The V and J genes are TRBV11-2 and TRBJ2-1, with D possibly being TRBD2 (6 bases). V was clipped by 6 bases and J by 0 bases, with 21 bases between them. The germline gives CDR1 SGHAT, CDR2 FQNNGV. The CDR3 extends over 18 amino acids. The CDR3 coding sequence is TGTGCCAGCAGAGACCAGACGGGGGAACTGAGCTCCTACAATGAGCAGTTCTTC. This gives the protein CASRDQTGELSSYNEQFF. The complete variable domain, with remaining parts taken from reference TRBV11-2 and TRBJ2-1, reads EAGVAQSPRYKIIEKRQSVAFWCNPISGHATLYWYQQILGQGPKLLIQFQNNGVVDDSQLPKDRFSAERLKGVDSTLKIQPAKLEDSAVYLCASRDQTGELSSYNEQFFGPGTRLTVL.

The sample holds many counts of this clonotype. The chain combines TRBV11-2 with TRBJ2-1; TRBD2 matches 10 bases. The germline gives CDR1 SGHAT, CDR2 FQNNGV. The CDR3 is made up of 17 amino acids. After removal of 3 bases from V and 1 base from J, the junction contained 6 bases not matched to a gene. CDR3 sequence (DNA): TGTGCCAGCAGCTTCCTAACTAGCGGGGCTTCCTACAATGAGCAGTTCTTC. Encoded protein: CASSFLTSGASYNEQFF.

This clonotype was recorded at least ten times. V is TRBV19 and J is TRBJ2-2; no definite D call. Trimming left V 4 bases short and J 0 bases short, with 12 bases between. In germline, CDR1 is LNHDA, CDR2 SQIVND (reference sequence). This CDR3 is 16 amino acids long. The CDR3 region is CASSSGTAANTGELFF. CDR3 DNA: TGTGCCAGTAGTAGCGGTACGGCCGCGAACACCGGGGAGCTGTTTTTT.

Notes on this clonotype: A much larger clone is a single base away; this may be a read error. This chain uses TRBV24-1 with TRBJ2-2; D gene uncertain. Germline V CDR1 and CDR2: KGHDR, SFDVKD. CDR3 size: 14 residues. CDR3 nucleotides: TGTTCCACCACTCAGTCTGAGAACACCGGGGAGCTGTTTTTT. Amino acid sequence: CSTTQSENTGELFF.

The rearrangement uses TRBV5-1 and TRBJ1-1; TRBD1 matches 8 bases. CDR1 and CDR2 (germline): SGHRS, YFSETQ. CDR3 size: 14 residues. Trimming at V came to 6 bases and at J to 5 bases, leaving 9 bases not matched to a gene. The CDR3 region is CASNPGQVITEAFF. CDR3 nucleotides: TGCGCCAGCAACCCGGGACAGGTGATAACTGAAGCTTTCTTT.

This clonotype was detected once. This rearrangement joins TRBV20-1 to TRBJ1-2; 9 nucleotides agree with TRBD1. Germline CDR1 reads DFQATT; CDR2 reads SNEGSKA (reference sequence). The J segment lost 8 bases and the V segment lost 5 bases, leaving 6 bases of the junction unmatched. The length of the CDR3 is 12 residues. The CDR3 DNA is TGCAGTGCTTGTGGGACAGGGAAGGGCTACACCTTC. This codes for CSACGTGKGYTF.

The chain uses TRBV20-1 and TRBJ1-2, with D hard to call. The germline CDR1 and CDR2 sequences are DFQATT and SNEGSKA (reference sequence). The V end lost 6 bases, the J end lost 2 bases, and 22 bases lay between the germline ends. This CDR3 comprises 16 residues. This chain's CDR3 is CSAIRTAKFKNYGYTF. In DNA, the CDR3 is TGCAGTGCCATCCGGACTGCGAAATTTAAGAACTATGGCTACACCTTC.

This clonotype was counted between two and nine times. With a much larger clone just one base away, this may be a read error. The chain uses TRBV19 and TRBJ2-2; 10 bases line up with TRBD2. CDR1 is LNHDA and CDR2 is SQIVND in the germline V gene (reference sequence). The CDR3 length is 19 residues. The CDR3 sequence is CASSIETSGEFLNTGDLFF. The CDR3 DNA follows: TGTGCCAGTAGTATAGAAACTAGCGGGGAATTCCTGAACACCGGGGATCTGTTTTTT.

Points on this clonotype: A much larger clone sits a single nucleotide away, making a read error possible. The chain joins TRBV15 to TRBJ1-1; possible D gene TRBD1, 6 bases. Looked up from germline, CDR1 is LNHNV and CDR2 is YYDKDF (reference sequence). This CDR3 has 16 residues. V lost 3 bases and J 4 bases, leaving 18 bases between the germline ends. CDR3 bases: TGTGCCACCAGCAGGGGGGGCGGGGGCTCTGGCACTGAAGCTTTCTTT. Protein: CATSRGGGGSGTEAFF.

The rearrangement links TRBV5-1 to TRBJ2-7; TRBD2 matches at 13 bases. V lost 1 base and J lost 6; bases outside the gene matches: 4. The CDR3 sequence is 15 residues long. Germline CDR1 and CDR2: SGHRS and YFSETQ. In DNA, the CDR3 is TGCGCCAGCAGCTTGAGACTAGCGGGAGGAGGCGAGCAGTACTTC. It is translated as CASSLRLAGGGEQYF.

This CDR3 is CASSPQPGGGGKSTEAFF. CDR3 DNA sequence: TGTGCCAGCTCACCACAACCCGGGGGGGGGGGCAAGTCAACTGAAGCTTTCTTT. The chain links TRBV18 to TRBJ1-1, with D perhaps matching TRBD1 (6 bases). The CDR3 runs 18 residues. Germline V gene data show CDR1 as KGHSH and CDR2 as LQKENI. Trimming shortened V by 1 base and J by 5 bases, and 23 bases separated the two germline ends.

The CDR3 here is CASSQSVQREAFF. CDR3 coding DNA: TGTGCCAGCAGTCAATCCGTTCAACGTGAAGCTTTCTTT. V and J are TRBV6-2 or TRBV6-3 and TRBJ1-1; D is undetermined. V dropped 5 bases and J dropped 7 bases, with 14 bases sitting between them. The CDR3 consists of 13 residues. The germline CDR1 and CDR2 sequences are MNHEY and SVGEGT.

The rearrangement uses TRBV7-2 and TRBJ1-4; no reliable D call. This CDR3 contains 13 residues. The V end lost 7 bases, the J end lost 4 bases, and 10 bases lay between the germline ends. Germline V gives CDR1 SGHTA, CDR2 FQGNSA. CDR3 DNA: TGTGCCAGCACTGAGTACCTTAATGAAAAACTGTTTTTT. Its translation: CASTEYLNEKLFF.